This section outlines one T cell receptor beta chain sequence together with its context. This clonotype was recorded at least ten times. The clone's antigen remains unknown. Base qualities are not provided; no much larger clone lies one nucleotide away. TCRdb records Illumina HiSeq 2500 as the sequencer. TCR beta libraries were prepared by quantitative 5'-RACE with molecular barcodes. The authors' pipeline ran thus. To identify disease-linked TCR variants, a new computational method was used, one built on a probabilistic model of VDJ rearrangement. In-frame beta chains were kept once TCRdb had trimmed the public reads at Q25 with fastp and called clones with MiXCR. Every distinct CDR3 protein forms one entry, paired with its most common genes and DNA. The V and J calls and clone size are TCRdb's, not the authors'. This sample lists approximately 260,000 distinct CDR3 sequences; less than 10% were detected once. Clones ranked in the top ten supply approximately 6.2% of the sample.

These data are taken from a study of CD8 T cells in ankylosing spondylitis (dated by TCRdb to about 2017). About the study as a whole: To find TCR variants linked to disease, the study profiled T cell receptor beta repertoires in ankylosing spondylitis patients and healthy donors. The full study cohort was made up of about two dozen ankylosing spondylitis patients and roughly 98 healthy donors. Peripheral blood was sampled, and synovial fluid was additionally collected from ankylosing spondylitis patients. What the work shows at the level of the full study, not this receptor alone: Some motif variants were previously reported in synovial fluid and blood of reactive arthritis patients, suggesting common disease-initiation mechanisms. The disease-linked clones had a CD8+ phenotype and were found at relatively low frequencies in peripheral blood. Blood from ankylosing spondylitis patients appeared to be characterized by a TCR beta motif composed of several highly homologous amino acid variants. Significant enrichment of the disease-linked clones was reported in matched synovial fluid samples from ankylosing spondylitis patients.

V loses 1 base of germline sequence and J loses 4 bases, and the interval between the two ends is 8 bases. The CDR3, from cysteine to phenylalanine, totals 14 residues. Only the CDR3 region is kept as DNA, spanning 42 bases read in frame from base 1. CDR1 and CDR2 (SEHNR, FQNEAQ) derive from the germline V gene (reference sequence). Recombination linked TRBV7-9 to TRBJ2-1; the D gene is not confidently resolved. The sample consisted of blood, either unsorted or a sorted T cell fraction (not recorded which). This receptor was taken from a male donor with ankylosing spondylitis or in good health (not recorded which). The nucleotides read TGTGCCAGCAGCTTAGAGACCGGATACAATGAGCAGTTCTTC. This is translated as CASSLETGYNEQFF.